A single sample is the source of the 21 T cell receptor beta chains below, sequenced in a study of blood T cell repertoires in COVID-19. The assay was immunoSEQ multiplex PCR, and TCRdb's table has in-frame clones only and misses some. The table includes 240,000 or so clones, roughly four fifths detected once. The specimen sequenced was peripheral blood. The receptors were sampled from a man younger than 40 who had recovered from COVID-19.

The rearrangement links TRBV9 to TRBJ2-1; tentatively, D is TRBD2 (7 bases). The CDR3 contains 17 residues. Trimming cost V 0 bases and J 7 bases, with 20 bases left between them. CDR1 SGDLS and CDR2 YYNGEE come from the germline V gene. The CDR3 coding sequence is TGTGCCAGCAGCGTAGATCCCCTGTGGGGGGGGCAAAATGAGCAGTTCTTC. This codes for CASSVDPLWGGQNEQFF.

The V call is TRBV5-1, the J call TRBJ2-7; the D gene is possibly TRBD2 (5 bases). Germline V gene data show CDR1 as SGHRS and CDR2 as YFSETQ. CDR3 length equals 16 residues. V was clipped by 0 bases and J by 1 base, with 14 bases between them. The CDR3 sequence: CASSLAGTGVSYEQYF. CDR3 nucleotide sequence: TGCGCCAGCAGCTTGGCCGGCACCGGGGTATCCTACGAGCAGTACTTC.

The rearrangement uses TRBV5-1 and TRBJ2-2; 12 bases fit TRBD1. The J segment lost 8 bases and the V segment lost 4 bases, leaving 9 bases of the junction unmatched. Per germline, CDR1 SGHRS and CDR2 YFSETQ. This CDR3 has 16 residues. In nucleotides, the CDR3 is TGCGCCAGCAGCGCGGGACAGGGGGCGTCGGCAGGGGAGCTGTTTTTT. Encoded protein: CASSAGQGASAGELFF.

This clone was detected once. The chain's CDR3 is CASSYSPLNTEAFF. For the CDR3, the DNA is TGTGCCAGCAGTTACTCTCCCTTGAACACTGAAGCTTTCTTT. The chain has TRBV6-6 and TRBJ1-1; D gene uncertain. Germline CDR1 MNHNY, CDR2 SVGAGI (reference sequence). The CDR3 loop spans 14 amino acids. V lost 0 bases, J lost 0 bases, and 5 bases lay in between.

The rearrangement joins TRBV5-1 to TRBJ1-4, with no clear D. CDR3 length: 16 residues. CDR1 is SGHRS, CDR2 YFSETQ, per germline. V lost 0 bases to trimming and J lost 8 bases, with 17 bases between them. The CDR3 nucleotides read TGCGCCAGCAGCTTGGCCATAGGACGGCCGGGGGAAAAACTGTTTTTT. Its translation is CASSLAIGRPGEKLFF.

This clone was counted only a few times. The chain carries TRBV6-2 or TRBV6-3 and TRBJ2-7; no definite D call. CDR1 is MNHEY, CDR2 SVGEGT, per germline. The CDR3 runs to 12 residues. V was shortened by 5 bases and J by 4 bases, with 9 bases between the two germline ends. The CDR3, as DNA: TGTGCCAGCAGTAAGGAGATGTACGAGCAGTACTTC. It codes for CASSKEMYEQYF.

The CDR3 loop reads CATSAGVAVAKNIQYF. The DNA of the CDR3 is TGTGCCACCTCCGCCGGGGTGGCAGTAGCCAAAAACATTCAGTACTTC. The genes are TRBV15 and TRBJ2-4; possible D gene TRBD2, 5 bases. The germline V gene has CDR1 LNHNV and CDR2 YYDKDF (reference sequence). V was pared by 8 bases and J by 0 bases, with 17 bases between. This CDR3 spans 16 amino acids.

This clone was recorded once. The chain employs TRBV7-9 and TRBJ1-5, with D possibly matching TRBD1 (6 bases). Trimming cost V 4 bases and J 7 bases, with 17 bases left between them. The CDR3 length is 15 residues. Germline-derived CDR1 and CDR2 are SEHNR and FQNEAQ (reference sequence). The CDR3 spells CASSSSGEIGQPQHF. The CDR3 DNA reads TGTGCCAGCAGCTCTTCAGGGGAAATTGGACAGCCCCAGCATTTT.

This clone came up a few times. The gene calls are TRBV7-8 and TRBJ1-2, with a weak D call TRBD1 (5 bases). Germline-derived CDR1 and CDR2 are SGHVS and FQNEAQ. Trimming pared 5 bases from V and 4 bases from J, leaving 17 bases between. This CDR3 region has 15 residues. CDR3 amino acids: CASSRHTGETYGYTF. The DNA of the CDR3 is TGTGCCAGCAGCCGCCACACAGGAGAAACCTATGGCTACACCTTC.

This clone came up once. V and J are TRBV28 and TRBJ2-3; TRBD2 matches 7 bases. The germline V gene encodes CDR1 MDHEN and CDR2 SYDVKM. This CDR3 is 15 amino acids long. V lost 6 bases to trimming and J lost 0 bases; unmatched junction nucleotides: 6. CDR3 protein: CASRGGGGSTDTQYF. CDR3 nucleotides: TGTGCCAGCAGGGGAGGCGGGGGAAGCACAGATACGCAGTATTTT. The complete variable domain, with remaining parts taken from reference TRBV28 and TRBJ2-3, reads DVKVTQSSRYLVKRTGEKVFLECVQDMDHENMFWYRQDPGLGLRLIYFSYDVKMKEKGDIPEGYSVSREKKERFSLILESASTNQTSMYLCASRGGGGSTDTQYFGPGTRLTVL.

The chain recombines TRBV5-6 with TRBJ1-1; 7 nucleotides match TRBD1. The V segment lost 7 bases and the J segment 6 bases; nucleotides outside the gene matches: 6. The CDR3 has 12 residues. The germline V gene has CDR1 SGHDT and CDR2 YYEEEE. In nucleotides, the CDR3 is TGTGCCAGCTGCTACAGGGGTGCTGAAGCTTTCTTT. Its protein is CASCYRGAEAFF.

The CDR3 sequence: CASSFERVVPYEQYF. CDR3 in DNA: TGTGCCAGCAGCTTTGAACGGGTCGTCCCCTACGAGCAGTACTTC. V usage is TRBV5-6 and J usage is TRBJ2-7; unclear D gene. Trimming pared 2 bases from V and 2 bases from J, leaving 14 bases between. In germline, CDR1 is SGHDT, CDR2 YYEEEE. This CDR3 has 15 amino acids.

V is TRBV2 and J is TRBJ2-7; TRBD1 aligns across 7 bases. CDR3 length: 15 amino acids. Trimming removed 4 bases from V and 2 bases from J; junction bases left unmatched: 8. The germline CDR1 and CDR2 sequences are SNHLY and FYNNEI. Here the CDR3 reads CASSVIQGFAYEQYV. In DNA, the CDR3 is TGTGCCAGCAGTGTAATACAGGGGTTTGCCTACGAGCAGTACGTC.

This clone is a singleton in its sample. The chain combines TRBV2 with TRBJ2-6; TRBD1 agrees at 7 bases. V trimming: 6 bases; J trimming: 0 bases; junction bases outside the gene matches: 8. The CDR3 is 17 residues long. Germline loops: CDR1 SNHLY, CDR2 FYNNEI. The CDR3 nucleotides read TGTGCCAGCAGATGGGACAGCTCCTTCTCTGGGGCCAACGTCCTGACTTTC. It yields the protein CASRWDSSFSGANVLTF.

This CDR3 is CASSYSQQGAYGYTF. The CDR3 DNA reads TGTGCCAGCAGTTACTCCCAACAGGGGGCCTATGGCTACACCTTC. The chain carries TRBV6-5 and TRBJ1-2; 9 bases are a match to TRBD1. Germline lookup yields CDR1 MNHEY and CDR2 SVGAGI. The CDR3 consists of 15 residues. The junction had 3 bases not matched to a gene; V was cut back by 0 bases and J by 4 bases.

This chain uses TRBV7-9 with TRBJ1-2, with unresolved D. This CDR3 spans 13 amino acids. Germline V gene sequence: CDR1 SEHNR, CDR2 FQNEAQ (reference sequence). V was pared by 5 bases and J by 2 bases, with 9 bases between. The CDR3 DNA follows: TGTGCCAGCAGCCCCCCGGGAAACTATGGCTACACCTTC. It translates to CASSPPGNYGYTF.

The CDR3 region is CASSRDRGNEQYV. DNA for the CDR3: TGTGCCAGCAGCCGGGACAGGGGTAACGAGCAGTACGTC. The V call is TRBV5-6, the J call TRBJ2-7, with 10 bases that match TRBD1. CDR3 size: 13 residues. Germline V gene data show CDR1 as SGHDT and CDR2 as YYEEEE. Losses at the gene ends were 4 bases for V and 5 bases for J; bases not matched to a gene: 3.

The chain combines TRBV7-6 with TRBJ2-7, with D maybe TRBD2 (6 bases). CDR3 length: 16 amino acids. The germline gives CDR1 SGHVS, CDR2 FNYEAQ. The germline V and J ends were trimmed by 5 bases and 4 bases, with 21 bases remaining between them. The CDR3 loop is CASSPDGRGPFYEQYF. CDR3 in DNA: TGTGCCAGCAGCCCCGATGGGCGGGGTCCCTTTTACGAGCAGTACTTC. The whole variable domain, filled in from reference TRBV7-6 and TRBJ2-7, reads GAGVSQSPRYKVTKRGQDVALRCDPISGHVSLYWYRQALGQGPEFLTYFNYEAQQDKSGLPNDRFSAERPEGSISTLTIQRTEQRDSAMYRCASSPDGRGPFYEQYFGPGTRLTVT.

The CDR3 DNA reads as TGTGCCAGTAGTCGAGGGGGGAGCGGGGGCCGCGAGCAGTACTTC. It codes for CASSRGGSGGREQYF. The V and J genes are TRBV19 and TRBJ2-7, with 8 bases that match TRBD2. The junction had 12 bases not matched to a gene; V was cut back by 5 bases and J by 6 bases. The germline V gene has CDR1 LNHDA and CDR2 SQIVND (reference sequence). The CDR3 sequence is 15 residues long.

The chain recombines TRBV28 with TRBJ1-1; TRBD1 matches 7 bases. Germline V CDR1 and CDR2: MDHEN, SYDVKM. The CDR3 runs 12 residues. Trimming removed 8 bases from V and 8 bases from J; junction bases left unmatched: 8. The CDR3: CASGYRGTEAFF. The CDR3 DNA is TGTGCCAGCGGATACAGGGGAACCGAAGCTTTCTTT.

This sequence joins TRBV6-6 and TRBJ1-5; TRBD1 agrees at 7 bases. Germline-derived CDR1 and CDR2 are MNHNY and SVGAGI (reference sequence). V trimming: 6 bases; J trimming: 6 bases; junction bases outside the gene matches: 8. The CDR3 length is 14 residues. The CDR3, as DNA: TGTGCCAGCAGCACCGACAGGGAGGCTCAGCCCCAGCATTTT. Amino acid sequence: CASSTDREAQPQHF.